The 25 T cell receptor beta chains in this list originate from one sample, sequenced in a study of blood T cells in healthy people across ages. Combining a sample-barcoded 5' primer with a J-beta primer mix, a second PCR ran for roughly 6 to 11 cycles. TCRdb reprocessed the 5' RACE reads via MiXCR and lists one record per CDR3 protein. The top ten hold about 22% of the sample, which has 910,000 or so distinct CDR3 sequences, about 51% seen once. Specimen: blood. All receptors come from a woman aged 60 to 75 in good health.

This chain joins TRBV4-1 and TRBJ1-1; D remains ambiguous. The germline CDR1 and CDR2 sequences are MGHRA and YSYEKL. The CDR3 runs to 12 residues. V lost 0 bases and J lost 8, with 7 bases in between. CDR3 nucleotide sequence: TGCGCCAGCAGCCAAGACCTCAGAGAAGCTTTCTTT. This sequence encodes CASSQDLREAFF.

V gene TRBV4-1 combines with J gene TRBJ1-1; D perhaps matches TRBD1 (5 bases). V shed 1 base and J shed 7 bases, with 16 bases lying between them. CDR1 is MGHRA, CDR2 YSYEKL, per germline. The CDR3 has 15 amino acids. The CDR3 loop is CASSQVSRQGGEAFF. The CDR3 nucleotides read TGCGCCAGCAGCCAAGTAAGTCGGCAGGGCGGTGAAGCTTTCTTT.

This chain joins TRBV29-1 and TRBJ2-1; tentative D call: TRBD2 (5 bases). The CDR3 is 11 amino acids. Germline CDR1 reads SQVTM; CDR2 reads ANQGSEA. Trimming removed 5 bases at V and 6 bases at J, with 8 bases between. The CDR3 DNA follows: TGCAGCGTTCTCGGAGGCAATGAGCAGTTCTTC. Translation gives CSVLGGNEQFF.

This clonotype has a handful of counts. This chain uses TRBV29-1 with TRBJ1-1, with D possibly TRBD1 on 5 matching bases. The germline V gene has CDR1 SQVTM and CDR2 ANQGSEA. V was clipped by 0 bases and J by 5 bases, with 13 bases between them. There are 14 residues in the CDR3. This CDR3 is CSVEENRLSTEAFF. The CDR3 DNA is TGCAGCGTTGAAGAGAACAGGTTGTCTACTGAAGCTTTCTTT.

The J gene is TRBJ2-3, the V gene TRBV5-6; D gene unclear. CDR3 size: 15 residues. Germline assignment: CDR1 SGHDT and CDR2 YYEEEE. V was trimmed by 2 bases and J by 1 base, leaving 11 bases between them. Here the CDR3 reads CASSFMFQGTDTQYF. The DNA for the CDR3 is TGTGCCAGCAGCTTTATGTTCCAGGGCACAGATACGCAGTATTTT.

V usage is TRBV5-1 and J usage is TRBJ2-1; D is undetermined. The CDR3 consists of 13 residues. Trimming left V 3 bases short and J 6 bases short, with 10 bases between. Germline CDR1 reads SGHRS; CDR2 reads YFSETQ. The CDR3 loop reads CASSWALSNEQFF. In nucleotides, the CDR3 is TGCGCCAGCAGCTGGGCCCTCAGCAATGAGCAGTTCTTC. The variable domain in full, completed from reference TRBV5-1 and TRBJ2-1, reads KAGVTQTPRYLIKTRGQQVTLSCSPISGHRSVSWYQQTPGQGLQFLFEYFSETQRNKGNFPGRFSGRQFSNSRSEMNVSTLELGDSALYLCASSWALSNEQFFGPGTRLTVL.

The rearrangement uses TRBV27 and TRBJ2-7; 10 bases match TRBD2. Germline V lookup: CDR1 MNHEY, CDR2 SMNVEV (reference sequence). This CDR3 is built from 17 residues. Losses at the gene ends were 6 bases for V and 0 bases for J; bases not matched to a gene: 11. The CDR3 sequence is CASRPLSGRFGSYEQYF. CDR3 DNA sequence: TGTGCCAGCAGACCACTTAGCGGGAGGTTCGGCTCCTACGAGCAGTACTTC.

This chain uses TRBV29-1 with TRBJ2-3; no firm D call. V was clipped by 5 bases and J by 1 base, with 10 bases between them. Germline V CDR1 and CDR2: SQVTM, ANQGSEA. The CDR3 has 13 amino acids. Here the CDR3 DNA reads TGCAGCGTTTCTCGGCGGCGCACAGATACGCAGTATTTT. It is translated as CSVSRRRTDTQYF.

The chain uses TRBV12-3 or TRBV12-4 and TRBJ2-3, with 8 bases fitting TRBD2. The V gene end was trimmed by 5 bases and the J gene end by 2 bases; junction bases not matched to a gene: 9. CDR3 size: 16 residues. This chain's CDR3 is CASSPLLAANTDTQYF. CDR3 sequence (DNA): TGTGCCAGCAGTCCTTTACTAGCGGCAAACACAGATACGCAGTATTTT.

This chain joins TRBV12-3 or TRBV12-4 and TRBJ2-4; 9 positions agree with TRBD2. The J segment lost 9 bases and the V segment lost 6 bases, leaving 6 bases of the junction unmatched. The CDR3 sequence is 13 residues long. CDR3 amino acids: CASRGGRVGIQYF. In nucleotides, the CDR3 is TGTGCCAGCAGGGGCGGGAGGGTCGGCATTCAGTACTTC.

In this sample, this clonotype is medium-sized. The gene calls are TRBV6-1 and TRBJ1-2, with unresolved D. There are 14 residues in the CDR3. CDR1 and CDR2 from the germline V gene are MNHNS and SASEGT. Between the trimmed V and J ends, which lost 6 bases and 0 bases, there was a span of 11 bases. CDR3 loop: CASSLGVPNYGYTF. The CDR3, as DNA: TGTGCCAGCAGCCTCGGGGTACCTAACTATGGCTACACCTTC.

Turning to this clonotype: The junction does not match germline at one end; this may be a read error. V usage is TRBV7-2 and J usage is TRBJ1-6; TRBD1 is a possible D gene (5 bases). This CDR3 has 16 residues. Per germline, CDR1 SGHTA and CDR2 FQGNSA. The DNA for the CDR3 is TGCGCCAGCAGCTTATATAGTGTCAGGGATAATTCACCCCTCCACTTT. The encoded protein is CASSLYSVRDNSPLHF.

This chain connects TRBV7-2 to TRBJ2-4, with TRBD2 identical over 12 bases. The germline gives CDR1 SGHTA, CDR2 FQGNSA. Losses at the gene ends were 1 base for V and 6 bases for J; bases not matched to a gene: 4. This CDR3 has 16 residues. CDR3 region: CASSLGLAGVGNIQYF. As DNA, the CDR3 is TGTGCCAGCAGCTTAGGACTAGCGGGAGTAGGAAACATTCAGTACTTC.

The CDR3 coding sequence is TGTGCCATCAGTGTGGGGGAGGCTGAAAAACTGTTTTTT. Protein: CAISVGEAEKLFF. V and J are TRBV10-3 and TRBJ1-4, with a possible D match to TRBD1 (5 bases). The germline V gene has CDR1 ENHRY and CDR2 SYGVKD. This CDR3 has 13 amino acids. Trimming removed 4 bases at V and 7 bases at J, with 10 bases between.

This sequence joins TRBV2 and TRBJ2-3, with 10 bases fitting TRBD2. Per germline, CDR1 SNHLY and CDR2 FYNNEI. The length of the CDR3 is 14 residues. With V trimmed by 6 bases and J by 4 bases, 4 bases remained unmatched. CDR3 amino acids: CASRTSGNPDTQYF. As DNA, the CDR3 is TGTGCCAGCAGAACTAGCGGGAACCCAGATACGCAGTATTTT.

This rearrangement joins TRBV29-1 to TRBJ2-1; possible D gene TRBD2, 5 bases. The CDR3 spans 12 residues. V lost 7 bases to trimming and J lost 9 bases, with 16 bases between them. Germline V CDR1 and CDR2: SQVTM, ANQGSEA. CDR3 nucleotide sequence: TGCAGCGCCCAGACCCTCGGGGTTGAGCAGTTCTTC. It translates to CSAQTLGVEQFF.

V is TRBV12-3 or TRBV12-4 and J is TRBJ2-3; no clear D. This CDR3 spans 15 amino acids. The ends were cut back, 1 base at V and 2 bases at J, with 10 bases in the middle. In DNA form, the CDR3 reads TGTGCCAGCAGTTTAGAGTCTTTAACCACAGATACGCAGTATTTT. Translated: CASSLESLTTDTQYF.

The chain links TRBV5-1 to TRBJ2-1; D is unresolved. V shed 4 bases and J shed 7 bases, with 12 bases lying between them. From germline, CDR1 is SGHRS and CDR2 YFSETQ. CDR3 length: 13 residues. The DNA for the CDR3 is TGCGCCAGCAGCCGCTCGGGTTCGAATGAGCAGTTCTTC. This translates into CASSRSGSNEQFF.

This chain connects TRBV12-3 or TRBV12-4 to TRBJ1-5, with D maybe TRBD1 (6 bases). Trimming removed 8 bases at V and 0 bases at J, with 17 bases between. CDR3 size: 16 residues. CDR3 coding DNA: TGTGCCAGCGGTTCCCGGACAGCTAATAGCAATCAGCCCCAGCATTTT. It yields the protein CASGSRTANSNQPQHF.

V is TRBV5-6 and J is TRBJ1-4; D is uncertain. V dropped 2 bases and J dropped 4 bases, with 9 bases sitting between them. Germline lookup yields CDR1 SGHDT and CDR2 YYEEEE. CDR3 length: 14 amino acids. DNA for the CDR3: TGTGCCAGCAGCTTTAGTCCGAATAATGAAAAACTGTTTTTT. It is translated as CASSFSPNNEKLFF.

The chain recombines TRBV5-6 with TRBJ2-1; possibly TRBD2 for D (6 bases). CDR1 SGHDT and CDR2 YYEEEE come from the germline V gene. This CDR3 comprises 14 residues. The germline V and J ends were trimmed by 2 bases and 6 bases, with 12 bases remaining between them. The CDR3 sequence is CASSFNNGGNEQFF. For the CDR3, the DNA is TGTGCCAGCAGCTTCAATAACGGGGGCAATGAGCAGTTCTTC.

This chain joins TRBV11-2 and TRBJ2-3; no clear D. The CDR3 is made up of 15 amino acids. V dropped 3 bases and J dropped 1 base, with 11 bases sitting between them. Germline V gives CDR1 SGHAT, CDR2 FQNNGV. The chain's CDR3 is CASSFDGLGTDTQYF. CDR3 coding DNA: TGTGCCAGCAGCTTTGATGGGCTGGGCACAGATACGCAGTATTTT.

V and J are TRBV10-3 and TRBJ2-5; 8 bases map to TRBD1. The germline V gene has CDR1 ENHRY and CDR2 SYGVKD. V lost 4 bases, J lost 0 bases, and 1 base stayed unmatched. The CDR3 runs to 14 residues. Written as DNA, the CDR3 is TGTGCCATCAGTGGACAGGGGTACCAAGAGACCCAGTACTTC. Protein sequence: CAISGQGYQETQYF.

In DNA form, the CDR3 reads TGTGCCAGCAGCTCAGGACTAGCGGGAGTAGCCAAAAACATTCAGTACTTC. The encoded protein is CASSSGLAGVAKNIQYF. The V gene is TRBV7-3, the J gene TRBJ2-4, with 13 bases aligning to TRBD2. V lost 4 bases, J lost 0 bases, and 3 bases stayed unmatched. The length of the CDR3 is 17 residues. Per the germline V gene, CDR1 is SGHTA and CDR2 is FQGTGA.

This clonotype was found a few times. The genes are TRBV27 and TRBJ2-7, with 7 bases fitting TRBD2. V was pared by 6 bases and J by 4 bases, with 12 bases of the junction left unmatched. This CDR3 comprises 15 residues. Germline values: CDR1 MNHEY, CDR2 SMNVEV (reference sequence). The CDR3 sequence: CASSPAGGSVYEQYF. CDR3 nucleotides: TGTGCCAGCAGCCCCGCGGGCGGGAGTGTGTACGAGCAGTACTTC.